This T cell receptor (beta chain) appears in the sequencing data of a study of blood T cells in healthy people across ages. Background on the study: About one barcoded beta molecule was captured per two T cells (by template switching).

This CDR3 is built from 17 residues. Trimming took 2 bases from V and 0 from J, leaving 13 bases between them. CDR1 and CDR2 (germline): MGHRA, YSYEKL. A second PCR of roughly 7 to 11 cycles used a sample-barcoded 5' primer and a J-beta primer mix. TCRdb called the 5' RACE reads again in MiXCR, with one record for every CDR3 protein. There are approximately 800,000 distinct CDR3 sequences in the sample; about 53% occur only once, and about 42% lies in the top ten. This clonotype was seen more than once but under ten times. The sequence was obtained from a man aged 80 or over in good health. Sequenced input: blood. V is TRBV4-1 and J is TRBJ2-2, with D perhaps TRBD1 or TRBD2 (5 bases each). This CDR3 is CASSQNLGTANTGELFF. The CDR3 bases are TGCGCCAGCAGCCAAAACCTCGGGACCGCGAACACCGGGGAGCTGTTTTTT.